This TCR beta chain was identified in a study of early T cells in non-severe SARS-CoV-2 infection. One entry per CDR3 protein results from TCRdb running MiXCR on the 5' RACE reads. Among fewer than 50,000 distinct CDR3 sequences listed, about 6.5% were seen once. The V segment lost 4 bases and the J segment 0 bases; nucleotides outside the gene matches: 8. This CDR3 comprises 19 residues. This clonotype was found many times. The input for sequencing was whole blood, taken at baseline. The receptor comes from an adult who was a healthcare worker with PCR-confirmed SARS-CoV-2 infection or an uninfected control (not recorded which). The chain links TRBV12-3 or TRBV12-4 to TRBJ2-1, with 14 bases lining up with TRBD2. The CDR3 DNA sequence: TGTGCCAGCAGTTCATGGGGACTAGCGGGGGCCAGCTCCTACAATGAGCAGTTCTTC. It yields the protein CASSSWGLAGASSYNEQFF.